Each of the 14 T cell receptor beta chains below was sequenced from the same sample in a study of post-analysis software for immune sequencing data. The study's findings and limits: TRBV segments more frequent in patients than in controls numbered five and included TRBV5-6, TRBV5-1 and TRBV20-1.

The library was made from cDNA and included unique molecular identifiers. TCRdb redid the calling of the PCR reads with MiXCR, one entry per CDR3 protein. This sample has under 650,000 distinct CDR3 sequences, with roughly 46% found just once. Their specific antigens are unknown. Sequenced material: blood. These TCRs come from a girl between 5 and 17 years old with multiple sclerosis.

The chain couples TRBV5-1 to TRBJ2-1; TRBD1 matches 8 bases. Trimming removed 6 bases from V and 6 bases from J; junction bases left unmatched: 8. The CDR3 runs to 14 residues. The germline V gene encodes CDR1 SGHRS and CDR2 YFSETQ. The chain's CDR3 is CASTLDRGGNEQFF. Written as DNA, the CDR3 is TGCGCCAGCACTCTCGACAGGGGAGGCAATGAGCAGTTCTTC.

The J gene is TRBJ2-7, the V gene TRBV20-1; D may correspond to TRBD1 or TRBD2 (7 bases each). Trimming shortened V by 3 bases and J by 0 bases, and 12 bases separated the two germline ends. There are 14 residues in the CDR3. From germline, CDR1 is DFQATT and CDR2 SNEGSKA (reference sequence). The CDR3 DNA reads TGCAGTGCTAGTCCAGGGGGGGGCTCCTACGAGCAGTACTTC. This encodes CSASPGGGSYEQYF.

This clonotype was observed once. V is TRBV19 and J is TRBJ2-5; 11 bases match TRBD1. V lost 9 bases, J lost 5 bases, and 8 bases stayed unmatched. CDR3 length equals 14 residues. Per the germline V gene, CDR1 is LNHDA and CDR2 is SQIVND (reference sequence). The CDR3 sequence is CASQGQGALETQYF. The CDR3 coding sequence is TGTGCCAGCCAAGGACAGGGGGCCTTGGAGACCCAGTACTTC.

V is TRBV20-1 and J is TRBJ2-7; 8 bases fit TRBD2. J lost 2 bases, V lost 4 bases, and 4 bases had no gene match. Per germline, CDR1 DFQATT and CDR2 SNEGSKA (reference sequence). This CDR3 spans 13 amino acids. The CDR3: CSATGGVAYEQYF. The CDR3 DNA is TGCAGTGCTACCGGGGGGGTAGCCTACGAGCAGTACTTC.

The CDR3 sequence is CASSLRGGDQPQHF. As DNA, the CDR3 is TGTGCCAGCTCGCTCAGGGGCGGGGATCAGCCCCAGCATTTT. This chain uses TRBV18 with TRBJ1-5; D possibly corresponds to TRBD1 (6 bases). Germline V gene lookup returns CDR1 KGHSH and CDR2 LQKENI. Between the trimmed V and J ends, which lost 6 bases and 5 bases, there was a span of 14 bases. The CDR3 sequence is 14 residues long.

V usage is TRBV12-3 or TRBV12-4 and J usage is TRBJ2-1; 7 bases are a match to TRBD2. The CDR3 covers 16 residues. V was clipped by 3 bases and J by 8 bases; unmatched bases: 13. CDR3 in DNA: TGTGCCAGCAGTTTGTTGGCGGGAGCCCAGGACGATGAGCAGTTCTTC. Its translation: CASSLLAGAQDDEQFF.

This rearrangement joins TRBV6-1 to TRBJ1-2; D uncertain. This CDR3 has 13 residues. Germline V lookup: CDR1 MNHNS, CDR2 SASEGT. V shed 6 bases and J shed 2 bases, with 10 bases lying between them. CDR3 in DNA: TGTGCCAGCAGGGAAAACAGCAACTATGGCTACACCTTC. It specifies CASRENSNYGYTF.

This clonotype appeared many times. The rearrangement links TRBV12-3 or TRBV12-4 to TRBJ2-1; D is possibly TRBD2 (5 bases). Between the trimmed V and J ends, which lost 3 bases and 7 bases, there was a span of 22 bases. This CDR3 spans 17 amino acids. The CDR3 loop reads CASSLRELRIRGNEQFF. The CDR3 region has the DNA TGTGCCAGCAGTTTGAGGGAGTTACGGATTCGTGGTAATGAGCAGTTCTTC.

This chain uses TRBV20-1 with TRBJ1-1; 7 bases map to TRBD1. The CDR3 loop spans 14 amino acids. J was trimmed by 1 base and V by 6 bases; bases with no gene match: 8. Germline CDR1 and CDR2: DFQATT and SNEGSKA (reference sequence). CDR3 region: CSATGTEENTEAFF. CDR3 coding DNA: TGCAGTGCGACCGGGACAGAAGAGAACACTGAAGCTTTCTTT.

This clonotype turned up a few times. J is TRBJ1-4 and V is TRBV14; 8 positions match TRBD1. The CDR3 length is 16 residues. Losses at the gene ends were 3 bases for V and 6 bases for J; bases not matched to a gene: 9. Germline V gene data show CDR1 as SGHDN and CDR2 as FVKESK. The CDR3: CASSHRLQGAHEKLFF. The CDR3 nucleotides are TGTGCCAGCAGCCACCGCCTCCAGGGGGCTCATGAAAAACTGTTTTTT. The whole variable domain, filled in from reference TRBV14 and TRBJ1-4, reads EAGVTQFPSHSVIEKGQTVTLRCDPISGHDNLYWYRRVMGKEIKFLLHFVKESKQDESGMPNNRFLAERTGGTYSTLKVQPAELEDSGVYFCASSHRLQGAHEKLFFGSGTQLSVL.

The chain has TRBV29-1 and TRBJ2-7; D is possibly TRBD2 (6 bases). V shed 3 bases and J shed 2 bases, with 20 bases lying between them. Per germline, CDR1 SQVTM and CDR2 ANQGSEA. This CDR3 is built from 16 residues. The CDR3 region is CSVDGPPGGEAYEQYF. DNA for the CDR3: TGCAGCGTTGACGGCCCTCCCGGGGGTGAGGCCTACGAGCAGTACTTC.

As for this clonotype: A read error may account for a junction end that differs from germline. This chain's CDR3 is CASSASSLLWVNVRTF. CDR3 coding DNA: TGTGCCAGCAGCGCCTCCTCCCTATTGTGGGTCAACGTCCGGACTTTC. The J gene is TRBJ2-6, the V gene TRBV11-2; D is unresolved. The germline gives CDR1 SGHAT, CDR2 FQNNGV. The CDR3 covers 16 residues.

The chain links TRBV5-1 to TRBJ2-1, with TRBD1 matching over 7 bases. Germline assignment: CDR1 SGHRS and CDR2 YFSETQ. The ends lost 0 bases at V and 4 bases at J; junction bases unmatched: 4. The CDR3 has 15 residues. CDR3 sequence: CASSLVGDRYNEQFF. The DNA of the CDR3 is TGCGCCAGCAGCTTGGTAGGGGACAGATACAATGAGCAGTTCTTC.

The chain combines TRBV20-1 with TRBJ2-3, with D perhaps TRBD2 (5 bases). Trimming took 0 bases from V and 4 from J, leaving 11 bases between them. Germline CDR1 is DFQATT and CDR2 is SNEGSKA (reference sequence). CDR3 size: 14 residues. CDR3 sequence reads: CSARDKEVPDTQYF. CDR3 sequence (DNA): TGCAGTGCTAGAGATAAGGAGGTCCCAGATACGCAGTATTTT.